This TCR beta chain was recovered during a study of tumor-infiltrating lymphocytes in localized non-small cell lung cancer (dated by TCRdb to the early 2020s). Looking at the study overall: The cohort covered several histologies, both smokers and never-smokers, and patients whose samples were collected after neoadjuvant chemotherapy. Each patient provided resected tumor tissue plus uninvolved lung tissue from the same patient, with the uninvolved lung tissue described as non-adjacent to the tumor. TCR sequencing was one of several integrated assays, alongside flow cytometry, multiplex immunofluorescence, RNA-seq, exome sequencing and proteomics, applied to the same patients. In total, the ICON cohort was made up of over a hundred surgical patients who had localized non-small cell lung cancer and whose tumors were resected. For around 57 patients, immunoSEQ T-cell fraction was compared between paired tumor and uninvolved lung.

What the work shows at the level of the full study, not this receptor alone: No difference in TCR-derived T-cell fraction was observed between the flow cytometry-defined immunotypes IM1 (good prognosis) and IM2 (poor prognosis). Tumor T-cell fraction from TCR sequencing was not associated with recurrence-free survival (p = 0.61). In line with immunofluorescence CD3 counts, TCRbeta sequencing supported higher T cell infiltration in tumors compared with uninvolved lung tissue. Assay coverage differed among patients according to how much tissue was available, so only a subset of the cohort had TCR sequencing. Because different pieces of the same tissue were used for different assays, technical variation could not be separated from intratumor heterogeneity.

The first patient joined ICON in 2016, and enrollment wrapped up when the last patient was enrolled in the second half of 2018. A subcohort of approximately 76 patients provided fresh tumor and matched uninvolved tissue for in-depth immune analyses, with TCR sequencing among those analyses. DNA isolated from bulk tissue, without cell sorting, was used for TCR sequencing. The germline V gene provides CDR1 MNHNS and CDR2 SASEGT. Reading from cysteine to phenylalanine, the CDR3 counts 13 amino acids. Here the CDR3 DNA is all that survives: 39 bases in frame from base 1. V is clipped by 0 bases and J by 6 bases, and the sequence between their germline boundaries is 6 bases long. The T-cell fraction in tumor and uninvolved lung tissue was provided by TCR sequencing with the immunoSEQ assay. Turning to the authors' computational methods: In the survival analysis, patients were divided into a high T-cell fraction group (upper tertile) and a low T-cell fraction group (lower two tertiles), and the two groups were compared using a log-rank test. A signed-rank test was used to test differences in T-cell fraction between paired tumor and uninvolved lung samples. TCRdb carries this immuneACCESS record with in-frame sequences only. Its versions omit some clonotypes, under half of them owing to an unresolved V gene in the studies checked, with the rest unexplained. The V and J calls and clone size were taken over from that table, and D and trimming were inferred from the DNA. The sample records tens of thousands of clones, around 64% of which are singletons. The ten top clones hold under 6.5% of the sample.

A word on this clone: What this receptor recognizes is not known. Base qualities were left out, and no much larger clone turns up one base away.

The sequenced sample consisted of lung tumor tissue. The sequence was collected from a human donor with non-small cell lung cancer. The chain employs TRBV6-1 and TRBJ1-5, with the identity of the D gene unclear. The CDR3 loop reads CASSEALPQPQHF. The nucleotide sequence reads TGTGCCAGCAGTGAAGCGCTGCCTCAGCCCCAGCATTTT.